This TCR beta chain was recorded in a study of blood T cells in healthy people across ages. Study results and caveats: Naive T cell percentage showed a strong correlation with the diversity of TCR beta.

Each sample had at least 7 million PBMCs isolated. Together with a sample-barcoded 5' primer, a J-beta primer mix was included in a second PCR lasting about 6 to 12 cycles. Every cDNA was tagged by a template-switch adaptor with 12 random nucleotides. TCRdb reprocessed the 5' RACE reads via MiXCR and lists one record per CDR3 protein. The sample contains more than 800,000 distinct CDR3 sequences, around 45% of which appear only once. The sample holds a few counts of this clonotype. Its specificity is not known. Sequenced input: blood. The origin of this receptor is a woman aged 55-70 years in good health.

Written as DNA, the CDR3 is TGTGCCACCAGCAGAGATATGGGACAGAACTATGGCTACACCTTC. Encoded protein: CATSRDMGQNYGYTF. The V and J genes are TRBV15 and TRBJ1-2, with TRBD1 identical over 7 bases. The CDR3 runs to 15 residues. V was pared by 0 bases and J by 2 bases, with 3 bases of the junction left unmatched. CDR1 and CDR2 (germline): LNHNV, YYDKDF (reference sequence).